The present T cell receptor (beta chain) was sequenced within a study of a mutant IDH1 vaccine in newly diagnosed glioma. Study summary: Earlier treatment was radiotherapy, temozolomide, or both, with most getting both. Overall study findings and caveats: With respect to changes in top peripheral T cell clonotypes, pseudoprogression seemed unrelated. The vaccine induced immune responses, and these occurred in around 93% of patients.

Sequencing was performed with immunoSEQ multiplex PCR; in TCRdb, only in-frame clones are kept and a portion is missing. The sample has more than 30,000 clones, around 90% seen once. Time point given: week 11, during vaccination. The vaccine gave 300 ug of a 20-mer mutant IDH1 peptide subcutaneously per dose. There were new WHO grade 3 or 4 astrocytomas in the donors, and these were IDH1-mutant and ATRX-lost. Germline V gene lookup returns CDR1 MNHEY and CDR2 SVGAGI. Trimming at V came to 4 bases and at J to 4 bases, leaving 4 bases not matched to a gene. The CDR3 is 14 amino acids. For this clone: The antigen is unknown.

This chain joins TRBV6-5 and TRBJ2-7; 10 positions agree with TRBD2. The source material was PBMCs, sampled from a glioma patient whose treatment included an IDH1 peptide vaccine. This sequence originates from a man between 18 and 29 years old with glioma. The CDR3 spells CASSSASGSYEQYF. The DNA for the CDR3 is TGTGCCAGCAGTTCGGCTAGCGGGAGTTACGAGCAGTACTTC.